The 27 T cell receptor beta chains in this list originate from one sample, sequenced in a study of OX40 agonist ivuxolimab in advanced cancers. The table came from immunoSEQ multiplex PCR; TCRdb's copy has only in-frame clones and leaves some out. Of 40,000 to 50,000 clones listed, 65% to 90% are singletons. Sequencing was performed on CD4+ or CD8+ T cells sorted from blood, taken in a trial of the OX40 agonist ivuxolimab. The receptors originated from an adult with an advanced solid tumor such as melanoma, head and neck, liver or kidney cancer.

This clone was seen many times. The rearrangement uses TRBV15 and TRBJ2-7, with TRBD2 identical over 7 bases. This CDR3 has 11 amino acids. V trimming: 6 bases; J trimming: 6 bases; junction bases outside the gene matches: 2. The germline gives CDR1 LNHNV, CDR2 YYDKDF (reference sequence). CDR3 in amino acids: CATRGGSEQYF. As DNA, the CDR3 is TGTGCCACCAGGGGGGGGAGCGAGCAGTACTTC.

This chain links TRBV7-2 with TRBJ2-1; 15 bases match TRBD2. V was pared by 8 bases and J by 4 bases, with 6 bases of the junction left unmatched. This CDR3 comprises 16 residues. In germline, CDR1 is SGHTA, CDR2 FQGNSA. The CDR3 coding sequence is TGTGCCAGCCGCCCGGGACTAGCGGGGGGTTACAATGAGCAGTTCTTC. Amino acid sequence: CASRPGLAGGYNEQFF.

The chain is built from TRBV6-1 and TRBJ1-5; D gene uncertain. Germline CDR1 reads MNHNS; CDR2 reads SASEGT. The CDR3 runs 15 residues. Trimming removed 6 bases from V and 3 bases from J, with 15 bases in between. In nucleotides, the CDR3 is TGTGCCAGCAGAGACGACGGGCGGTTCAATCAGCCCCAGCATTTT. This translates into CASRDDGRFNQPQHF.

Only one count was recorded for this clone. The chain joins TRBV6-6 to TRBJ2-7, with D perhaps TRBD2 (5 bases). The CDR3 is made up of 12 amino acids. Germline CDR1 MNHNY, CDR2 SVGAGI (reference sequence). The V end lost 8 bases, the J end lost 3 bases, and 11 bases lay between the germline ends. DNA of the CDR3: TGTGCCAGCCTAGGGAGCTACTACGAGCAGTACTTC. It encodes CASLGSYYEQYF.

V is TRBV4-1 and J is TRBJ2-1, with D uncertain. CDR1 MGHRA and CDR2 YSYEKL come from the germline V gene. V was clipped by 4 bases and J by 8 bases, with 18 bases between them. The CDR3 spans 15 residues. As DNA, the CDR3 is TGCGCCAGCAGCCCGACGCCATTAGGATTCTATGAGCAGTTCTTC. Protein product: CASSPTPLGFYEQFF.

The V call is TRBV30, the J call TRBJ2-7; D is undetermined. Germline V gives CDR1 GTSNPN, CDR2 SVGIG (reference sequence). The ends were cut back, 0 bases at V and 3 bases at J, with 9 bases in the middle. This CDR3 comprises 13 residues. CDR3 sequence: CAWSVRSRYEQYF. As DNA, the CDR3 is TGTGCCTGGAGTGTACGTTCCCGCTACGAGCAGTACTTC.

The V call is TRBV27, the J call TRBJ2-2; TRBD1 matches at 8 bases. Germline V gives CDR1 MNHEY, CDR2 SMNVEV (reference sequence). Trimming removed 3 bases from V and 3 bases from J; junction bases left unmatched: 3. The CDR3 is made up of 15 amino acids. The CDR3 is CASSFRTGYTGELFF. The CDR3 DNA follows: TGTGCCAGCAGTTTCAGGACAGGGTACACCGGGGAGCTGTTTTTT.

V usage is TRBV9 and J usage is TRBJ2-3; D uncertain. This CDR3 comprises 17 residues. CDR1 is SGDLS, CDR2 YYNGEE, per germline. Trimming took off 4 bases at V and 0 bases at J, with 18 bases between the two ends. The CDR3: CASSLYQTPSSTDTQYF. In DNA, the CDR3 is TGTGCCAGCAGCCTCTACCAGACTCCCTCTAGCACAGATACGCAGTATTTT.

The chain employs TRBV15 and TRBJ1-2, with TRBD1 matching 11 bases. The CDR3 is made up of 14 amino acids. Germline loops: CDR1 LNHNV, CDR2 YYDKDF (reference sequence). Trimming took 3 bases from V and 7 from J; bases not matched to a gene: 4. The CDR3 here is CATSRRTGGFGYTF. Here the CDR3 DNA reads TGTGCCACCAGCAGGAGGACAGGGGGCTTTGGCTACACCTTC.

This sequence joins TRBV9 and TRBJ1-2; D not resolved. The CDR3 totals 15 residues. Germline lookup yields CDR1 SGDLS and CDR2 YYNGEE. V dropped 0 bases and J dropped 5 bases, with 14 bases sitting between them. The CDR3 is CASSVGIDGSYGYTF. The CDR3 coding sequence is TGTGCCAGCAGCGTAGGGATAGACGGAAGTTATGGCTACACCTTC.

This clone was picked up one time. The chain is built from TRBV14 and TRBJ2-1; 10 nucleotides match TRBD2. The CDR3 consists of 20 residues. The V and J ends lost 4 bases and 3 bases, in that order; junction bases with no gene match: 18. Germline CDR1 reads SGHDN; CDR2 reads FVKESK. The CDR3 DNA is TGTGCCAGCAGCCTCTGGACAGGGTGGGCTAGCGGGAGCGACTACAATGAGCAGTTCTTC. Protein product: CASSLWTGWASGSDYNEQFF.

The CDR3 loop is CASSWAGLYNEQFF. As DNA, the CDR3 is TGTGCCAGCAGCTGGGCGGGGCTTTACAATGAGCAGTTCTTC. V gene TRBV7-6 combines with J gene TRBJ2-1, with D possibly TRBD2 on 6 matching bases. CDR3 length: 14 residues. The germline CDR1 and CDR2 sequences are SGHVS and FNYEAQ. V shed 4 bases and J shed 4 bases, with 11 bases lying between them.

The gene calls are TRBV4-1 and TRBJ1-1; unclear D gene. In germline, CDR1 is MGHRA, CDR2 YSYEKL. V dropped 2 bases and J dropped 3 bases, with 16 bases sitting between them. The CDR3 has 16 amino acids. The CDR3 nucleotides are TGCGCCAGCAGCCAATCCTACGGGTCTGGGGACACTGAAGCTTTCTTT. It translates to CASSQSYGSGDTEAFF.

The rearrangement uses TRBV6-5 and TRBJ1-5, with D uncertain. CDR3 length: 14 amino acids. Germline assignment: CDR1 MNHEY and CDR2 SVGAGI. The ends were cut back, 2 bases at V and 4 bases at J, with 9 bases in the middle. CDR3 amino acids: CASSYGRANQPQHF. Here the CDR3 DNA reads TGTGCCAGCAGTTACGGCAGAGCGAATCAGCCCCAGCATTTT.

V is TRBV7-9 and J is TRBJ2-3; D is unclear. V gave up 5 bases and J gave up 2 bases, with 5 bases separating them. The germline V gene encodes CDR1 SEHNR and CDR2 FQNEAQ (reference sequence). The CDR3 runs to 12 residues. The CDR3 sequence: CASSKITDTQYF. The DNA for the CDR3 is TGTGCCAGCAGCAAGATCACAGATACGCAGTATTTT.

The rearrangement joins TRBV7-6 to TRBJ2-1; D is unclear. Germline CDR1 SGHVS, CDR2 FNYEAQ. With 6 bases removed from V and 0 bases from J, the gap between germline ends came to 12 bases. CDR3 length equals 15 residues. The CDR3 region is CASRLGASSYNEQFF. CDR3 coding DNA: TGTGCCAGCAGATTGGGCGCGAGCTCCTACAATGAGCAGTTCTTC. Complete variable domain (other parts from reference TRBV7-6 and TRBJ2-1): GAGVSQSPRYKVTKRGQDVALRCDPISGHVSLYWYRQALGQGPEFLTYFNYEAQQDKSGLPNDRFSAERPEGSISTLTIQRTEQRDSAMYRCASRLGASSYNEQFFGPGTRLTVL.

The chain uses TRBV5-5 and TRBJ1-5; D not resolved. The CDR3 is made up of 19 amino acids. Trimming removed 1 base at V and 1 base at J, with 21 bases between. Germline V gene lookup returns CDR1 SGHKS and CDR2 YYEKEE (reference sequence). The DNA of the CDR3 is TGTGCCAGCAGCTTGATAAGTTGGGGTTTATTCGACAGCAATCAGCCCCAGCATTTT. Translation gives CASSLISWGLFDSNQPQHF.

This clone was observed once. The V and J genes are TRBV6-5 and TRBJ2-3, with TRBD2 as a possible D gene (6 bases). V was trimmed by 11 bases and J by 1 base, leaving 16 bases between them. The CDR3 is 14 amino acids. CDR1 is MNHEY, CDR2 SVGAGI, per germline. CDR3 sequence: CASSPASGTDTQYF. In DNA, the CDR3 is TGTGCCTCTTCGCCCGCTAGCGGCACAGATACGCAGTATTTT.

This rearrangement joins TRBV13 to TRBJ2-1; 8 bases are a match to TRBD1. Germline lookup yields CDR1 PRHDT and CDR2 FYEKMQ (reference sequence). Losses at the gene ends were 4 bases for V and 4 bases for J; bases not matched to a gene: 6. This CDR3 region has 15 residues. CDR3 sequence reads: CASSSDRVPYNEQFF. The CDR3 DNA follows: TGTGCCAGCAGCTCGGACAGGGTGCCTTACAATGAGCAGTTCTTC.

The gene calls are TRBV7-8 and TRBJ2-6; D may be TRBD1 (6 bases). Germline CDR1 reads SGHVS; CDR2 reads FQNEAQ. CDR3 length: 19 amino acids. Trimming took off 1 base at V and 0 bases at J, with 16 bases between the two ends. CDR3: CASSLVQGTRISGANVLTF. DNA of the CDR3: TGTGCCAGCAGCTTAGTTCAAGGGACACGCATCTCTGGGGCCAACGTCCTGACTTTC.

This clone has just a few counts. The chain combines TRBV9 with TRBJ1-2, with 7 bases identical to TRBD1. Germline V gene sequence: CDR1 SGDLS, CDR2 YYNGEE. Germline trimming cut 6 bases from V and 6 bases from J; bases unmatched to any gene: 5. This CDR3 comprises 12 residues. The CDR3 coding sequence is TGTGCCAGCAAAAGACAGGGAAATGGCTACACCTTC. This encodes CASKRQGNGYTF.

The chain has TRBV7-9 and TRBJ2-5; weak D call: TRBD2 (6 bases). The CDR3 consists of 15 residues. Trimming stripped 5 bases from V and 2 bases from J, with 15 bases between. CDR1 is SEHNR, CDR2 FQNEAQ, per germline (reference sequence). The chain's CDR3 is CASSPYGGGQETQYF. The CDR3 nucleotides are TGTGCCAGCAGCCCCTATGGCGGAGGGCAAGAGACCCAGTACTTC.

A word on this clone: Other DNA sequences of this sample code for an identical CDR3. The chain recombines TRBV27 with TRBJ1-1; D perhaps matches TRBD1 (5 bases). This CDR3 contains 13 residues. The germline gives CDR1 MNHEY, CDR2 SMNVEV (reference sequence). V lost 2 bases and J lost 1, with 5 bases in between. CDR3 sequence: CASSLGANTEAFF. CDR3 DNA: TGTGCCAGCAGTTTAGGGGCGAACACTGAAGCTTTCTTT.

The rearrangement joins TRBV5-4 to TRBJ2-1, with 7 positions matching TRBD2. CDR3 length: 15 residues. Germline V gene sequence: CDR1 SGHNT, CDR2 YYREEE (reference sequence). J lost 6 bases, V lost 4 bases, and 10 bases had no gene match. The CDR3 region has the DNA TGTGCCAGCAGCCCGGGACTACCGGCGCCCAATGAGCAGTTCTTC. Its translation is CASSPGLPAPNEQFF.

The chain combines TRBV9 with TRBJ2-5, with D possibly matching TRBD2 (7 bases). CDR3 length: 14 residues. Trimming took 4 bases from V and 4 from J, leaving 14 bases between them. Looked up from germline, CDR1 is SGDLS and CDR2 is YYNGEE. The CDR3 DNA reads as TGTGCCAGCAGCCTAGGGGGGGGCGGAGAGACCCAGTACTTC. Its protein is CASSLGGGGETQYF.

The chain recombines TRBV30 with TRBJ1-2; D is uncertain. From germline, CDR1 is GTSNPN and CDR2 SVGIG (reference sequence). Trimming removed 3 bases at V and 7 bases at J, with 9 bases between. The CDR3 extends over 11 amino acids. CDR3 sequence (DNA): TGTGCCTGGAGCCTGGCTGGTGGCTACACCTTC. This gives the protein CAWSLAGGYTF.

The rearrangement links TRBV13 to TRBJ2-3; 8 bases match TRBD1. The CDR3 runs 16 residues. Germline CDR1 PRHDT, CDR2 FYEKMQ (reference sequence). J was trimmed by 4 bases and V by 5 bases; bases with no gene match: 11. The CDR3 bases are TGTGCCAGCAGCCCACCCGGTGGACAGGGCGCAGATACGCAGTATTTT. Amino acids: CASSPPGGQGADTQYF.